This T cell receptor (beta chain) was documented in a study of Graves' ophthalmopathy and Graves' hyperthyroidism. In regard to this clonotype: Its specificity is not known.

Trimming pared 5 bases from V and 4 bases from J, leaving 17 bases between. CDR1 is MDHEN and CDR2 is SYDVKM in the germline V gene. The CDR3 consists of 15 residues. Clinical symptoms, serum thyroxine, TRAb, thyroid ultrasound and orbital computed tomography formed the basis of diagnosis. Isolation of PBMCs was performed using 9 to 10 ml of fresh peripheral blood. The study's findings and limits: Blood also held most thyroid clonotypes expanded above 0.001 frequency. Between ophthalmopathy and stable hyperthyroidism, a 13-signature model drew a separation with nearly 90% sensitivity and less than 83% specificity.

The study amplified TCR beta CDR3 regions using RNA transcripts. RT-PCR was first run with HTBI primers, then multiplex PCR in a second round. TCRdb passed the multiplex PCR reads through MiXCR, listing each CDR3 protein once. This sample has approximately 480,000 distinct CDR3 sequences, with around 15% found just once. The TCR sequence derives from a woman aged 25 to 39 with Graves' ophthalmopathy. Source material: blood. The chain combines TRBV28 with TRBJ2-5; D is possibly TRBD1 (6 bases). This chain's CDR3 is CASSLGAGPRETQYF. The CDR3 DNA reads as TGTGCCAGCAGTCTGGGGGCAGGCCCCCGAGAGACCCAGTACTTC.